This TCR beta chain was observed in a study of beta chain features in type 1 diabetes. Study-wide results and caveats: Relative to healthy donors, patients appeared to have naive, central memory and Treg TCRB repertoires that were more similar. The study found fewer insertions and more deletions at VDJ junctions in type 1 diabetes patients.

The V and J ends lost 4 bases and 0 bases, in that order; junction bases with no gene match: 3. Germline V gene data show CDR1 as SGDLS and CDR2 as YYNGEE. The CDR3 has 14 amino acids. The whole isolated RNA underwent reverse transcription, so sequencing captured expressed TCRB transcripts. Measured with immunoSEQ multiplex PCR; TCRdb has only the in-frame clones, and not every one. In the table there are approximately 380,000 clones, about 16% of which are singletons. A word on this clone: Its antigen is as yet unknown.

This sequence joins TRBV9 and TRBJ2-7, with 8 bases that match TRBD2. The TCR originated in a woman younger than 30 in good health. The source material was naive CD4+ T cells from blood. CDR3 amino acids: CASSLSGNSYEQYF. In DNA, the CDR3 is TGTGCCAGCAGCCTTAGCGGGAACTCCTACGAGCAGTACTTC.